This entry features one T cell receptor beta chain sequence. The entry originates in a study of blood T cell repertoires in COVID-19. On the study more broadly: The United States, Italy and Spain supplied acute and convalescent COVID-19 samples. Sources were T cells, B-cell-depleted T cells, or PBMCs; the material itself was cDNA or gDNA.

The CDR3 covers 13 residues. Trimming cost V 10 bases and J 0 bases, with 13 bases left between them. Germline values: CDR1 SGHNT, CDR2 YENEEA. Original analysis: Counts of nucleated cells, estimated from reference gene primer amplification, were obtained. Profiled with immunoSEQ multiplex PCR; TCRdb holds only in-frame clones, not every one. V and J calls plus clone size are reproduced from that table; the DNA served to infer D and trimming. The profile shows under 95,000 clones, roughly 89% of them singletons. The sequence was obtained from a woman between 50 and 59 years old with acute or convalescent COVID-19. The genes are TRBV11-3 and TRBJ2-7; D is unresolved. The sample was peripheral blood. The CDR3 is CANLEQSSYEQYF. For the CDR3, the DNA is TGTGCCAACTTAGAACAGAGCTCCTACGAGCAGTACTTC. Complete variable domain (other parts from reference TRBV11-3 and TRBJ2-7): EAGVVQSPRYKIIEKKQPVAFWCNPISGHNTLYWYLQNLGQGPELLIRYENEEAVDDSQLPKDRFSAERLKGVDSTLKIQPAELGDSAVYLCANLEQSSYEQYFGPGTRLTVT.